This is a list of T cell receptor beta chains from one sample in a study of identical twins. Each CDR3 protein is one row after TCRdb ran MiXCR on the 5' RACE reads. The sample gives some 760,000 distinct CDR3 sequences, 18% of which show up once; approximately 14% is in the top ten. The sample also formed part of further work on T cells expressing NK-cell markers.

The sequenced sample was PBMCs. These receptors were collected from a woman between 18 and 30 years old in good health. Each CDR3 is given without its conserved first and last residue. Size tells how often a clone was seen (once, few, many) or the class of an expanded clone, and some rows leave it out.

J gene	clone size	V gene	CDR3 protein
TRBJ1-2	few	TRBV29-1	SVRGYGYT
TRBJ2-2	-	TRBV23-1	ASRQTLRFSGGATGELF
TRBJ1-1	-	TRBV5-1	ASSRNRGLNTEAF
TRBJ2-5	-	TRBV20-1	SAIGLVPRSETQY
TRBJ2-1	few	TRBV4-3	ASSRGGRFYNEQF
TRBJ1-1	-	TRBV3-1	ASSPPSPRAEAF
TRBJ2-5	-	TRBV20-1	SARADWVQETQY
TRBJ2-5	few	TRBV5-6	ASSLSGDQETQY
TRBJ2-7	-	TRBV6-2/TRBV6-3	ASSTKGRKYEQY
TRBJ1-2	few	TRBV12-3/TRBV12-4	ASRGDSVYGYT
TRBJ2-7	few	TRBV5-1	ASSLGLKVEQY
TRBJ2-5	few	TRBV19	ASRGGPSEGTQY
TRBJ1-4	-	TRBV29-1	SVVNEKLF
TRBJ2-3	few	TRBV4-2	ASSQERGGPDTQY